The next 18 T cell receptor beta chains were all read from a single sample in a study of CD8+ T cells in alopecia areata. Extraction and reverse transcription of RNA yielded cDNA as the sequencing template. The assay was immunoSEQ multiplex PCR, and TCRdb's table has in-frame clones only and misses some. The sample lists 45,000 to 70,000 clones, around 96% seen once, with roughly 25% in the top ten. The specimen comprised CD8+ T cells sorted from blood, sampled at week 0. Every receptor here comes from a human donor with alopecia areata.

V is TRBV5-6 and J is TRBJ2-6; D unclear. There are 15 residues in the CDR3. Germline assignment: CDR1 SGHDT and CDR2 YYEEEE. Trimming left V 2 bases short and J 1 base short, with 7 bases between. Here the CDR3 reads CASSFWGSGANVLTF. CDR3 nucleotides: TGTGCCAGCAGCTTTTGGGGTTCTGGGGCCAACGTCCTGACTTTC.

Only a few counts were recorded for this clone. V is TRBV10-3 and J is TRBJ2-1, with TRBD2 matching over 7 bases. Looked up from germline, CDR1 is ENHRY and CDR2 is SYGVKD. V dropped 2 bases and J dropped 4; count of bases not matched to a gene: 5. There are 15 residues in the CDR3. The CDR3 sequence: CAISERSGAYNEQFF. CDR3 coding DNA: TGTGCCATCAGTGAGAGGAGCGGGGCATACAATGAGCAGTTCTTC.

The chain employs TRBV2 and TRBJ2-1; D gene ambiguous. From germline, CDR1 is SNHLY and CDR2 FYNNEI. This CDR3 is 12 amino acids long. V lost 6 bases and J lost 7, with 10 bases in between. CDR3 loop: CASRTIKNEQFF. CDR3 sequence (DNA): TGTGCCAGCAGAACCATTAAGAATGAGCAGTTCTTC.

This chain connects TRBV7-9 to TRBJ2-1, with TRBD2 identical over 7 bases. The CDR3 consists of 16 residues. Losses at the gene ends were 5 bases for V and 8 bases for J; bases not matched to a gene: 15. CDR1 and CDR2 from the germline V gene are SEHNR and FQNEAQ (reference sequence). This chain's CDR3 is CASSPPWGEGSDEQFF. The CDR3 bases are TGTGCCAGCAGCCCCCCTTGGGGGGAGGGTAGTGATGAGCAGTTCTTC.

The chain joins TRBV4-1 to TRBJ1-1; tentatively, D is TRBD1 (5 bases). This CDR3 has 17 amino acids. V lost 0 bases and J 2 bases, leaving 16 bases between the germline ends. Germline CDR1 reads MGHRA; CDR2 reads YSYEKL. CDR3 in amino acids: CASSQEEGFQGNTEAFF. The CDR3 nucleotides read TGCGCCAGCAGCCAAGAGGAAGGGTTTCAGGGTAACACTGAAGCTTTCTTT.

This clone was seen once. The chain uses TRBV5-1 and TRBJ2-7; D may be TRBD1 or TRBD2 (5 bases each). V was pared by 4 bases and J by 4 bases, with 21 bases between. The CDR3 has 16 amino acids. Germline V CDR1 and CDR2: SGHRS, YFSETQ. CDR3 coding DNA: TGCGCCAGCAGCCAGGGACGGGAAAAGGGATTGTACGAGCAGTACTTC. Encoded protein: CASSQGREKGLYEQYF.

The chain employs TRBV29-1 and TRBJ2-3, with 12 nucleotides matching TRBD1. The CDR3 sequence is 14 residues long. CDR1 is SQVTM, CDR2 ANQGSEA, per germline. V lost 6 bases to trimming and J lost 5 bases; unmatched junction nucleotides: 6. Here the CDR3 DNA reads TGCAGCGTCCAGGGACAGGGGGCCCGAGATACGCAGTATTTT. This translates into CSVQGQGARDTQYF.

The chain carries TRBV13 and TRBJ1-3; a weak D match, TRBD1 (6 bases). CDR1 and CDR2 (germline): PRHDT, FYEKMQ (reference sequence). The CDR3 consists of 13 residues. This CDR3 reads CATPGTRGNTIYF. DNA for the CDR3: TGTGCTACCCCCGGGACAAGAGGAAACACCATATATTTT.

V usage is TRBV6-1 and J usage is TRBJ2-7; D is unresolved. The CDR3 spans 13 residues. CDR1 and CDR2 from the germline V gene are MNHNS and SASEGT. V shed 0 bases and J shed 3 bases, with 6 bases lying between them. Here the CDR3 reads CASSEAGHYEQYF. In DNA, the CDR3 is TGTGCCAGCAGTGAAGCTGGCCACTACGAGCAGTACTTC.

The chain uses TRBV6-5 and TRBJ1-2; the D is unclear. The length of the CDR3 is 14 residues. The germline V gene encodes CDR1 MNHEY and CDR2 SVGAGI. The ends were cut back, 1 base at V and 8 bases at J, with 14 bases in the middle. The CDR3 bases are TGTGCCAGCAGTTACTACGGCGGGGTTGGAGGCTACACCTTC. Encoded protein: CASSYYGGVGGYTF.

The CDR3 DNA follows: TGTGCCAGCAGCTCGGAGGTTTACGAGCAGTACTTC. Residues: CASSSEVYEQYF. This chain links TRBV7-9 with TRBJ2-7; perhaps TRBD2 as D (5 bases). V lost 4 bases and J lost 4, with 8 bases in between. The germline gives CDR1 SEHNR, CDR2 FQNEAQ (reference sequence). The CDR3 sequence is 12 residues long. The full variable domain, completed using reference TRBV7-9 and TRBJ2-7, is DTGVSQNPRHKITKRGQNVTFRCDPISEHNRLYWYRQTLGQGPEFLTYFQNEAQLEKSRLLSDRFSAERPKGSFSTLEIQRTEQGDSAMYLCASSSEVYEQYFGPGTRLTVT.

CDR3 nucleotides: TGTGCCAGCAGCTTTCAGACCTCTGGAAACACCATATATTTT. Protein sequence: CASSFQTSGNTIYF. This sequence joins TRBV5-8 and TRBJ1-3; D is uncertain. V was cut by 2 bases and J by 0 bases, with 6 bases left in between. Germline CDR1 and CDR2: SGHTS and YDEGEE. CDR3 length: 14 residues. Using reference TRBV5-8 and TRBJ1-3 for the parts outside the CDR3, the full variable domain is EAGVTQSPTHLIKTRGQQATLRCSPISGHTSVYWYQQALGLGLQFLLWYDEGEERNRGNFPPRFSGRQFPNYSSELNVNALELEDSALYLCASSFQTSGNTIYFGEGSWLTVV.

This chain uses TRBV7-8 with TRBJ2-1; perhaps TRBD2 as D (6 bases). The V and J ends lost 2 bases and 5 bases respectively, with 16 bases between them. The CDR3 extends over 16 amino acids. The V gene's germline CDR1 is SGHVS and CDR2 FQNEAQ. Here the CDR3 reads CASSLHRELPDNEQFF. DNA of the CDR3: TGTGCCAGCAGCTTACACCGGGAGCTACCCGACAATGAGCAGTTCTTC.

The rearrangement links TRBV2 to TRBJ2-7; D is possibly TRBD1 or TRBD2 (6 bases each). The CDR3 extends over 17 amino acids. V lost 6 bases to trimming and J lost 7 bases, with 28 bases between them. Germline V CDR1 and CDR2: SNHLY, FYNNEI. The CDR3 sequence is CASSLSTLGGATEEQYF. The CDR3 DNA reads TGTGCCAGCAGCCTGTCGACGTTGGGGGGCGCGACGGAAGAGCAGTACTTC. Full variable domain (rest looked up from reference TRBV2 and TRBJ2-7): EPEVTQTPSHQVTQMGQEVILRCVPISNHLYFYWYRQILGQKVEFLVSFYNNEISEKSEIFDDQFSVERPDGSNFTLKIRSTKLEDSAMYFCASSLSTLGGATEEQYFGPGTRLTVT.

This clone appeared once. The chain joins TRBV5-6 to TRBJ2-2, with no clear D. The germline CDR1 and CDR2 sequences are SGHDT and YYEEEE. This CDR3 is 13 amino acids long. The V gene lost 3 bases and the J gene lost 4 bases, with 7 bases spanning the gap. The CDR3 protein is CASSYVGTGELFF. CDR3 DNA: TGTGCCAGCAGCTATGTGGGCACCGGGGAGCTGTTTTTT.

The rearrangement uses TRBV2 and TRBJ2-3; D is undetermined. Trimming shortened V by 7 bases and J by 6 bases, and 11 bases separated the two germline ends. Germline V gives CDR1 SNHLY, CDR2 FYNNEI. The CDR3 totals 12 residues. The CDR3 nucleotides are TGTGCCAGCATCATCTCGTATGATACGCAGTATTTT. Amino acid sequence: CASIISYDTQYF.

The chain recombines TRBV19 with TRBJ1-1; D is undetermined. V lost 5 bases, J lost 3 bases, and 13 bases lay in between. Looked up from germline, CDR1 is LNHDA and CDR2 is SQIVND (reference sequence). The CDR3 covers 14 residues. This CDR3 is CASSPVLRHTEAFF. The CDR3 nucleotides read TGTGCCAGTAGTCCTGTTCTCCGGCACACTGAAGCTTTCTTT. The whole variable domain, remainder taken from reference TRBV19 and TRBJ1-1, is DGGITQSPKYLFRKEGQNVTLSCEQNLNHDAMYWYRQDPGQGLRLIYYSQIVNDFQKGDIAEGYSVSREKKESFPLTVTSAQKNPTAFYLCASSPVLRHTEAFFGQGTRLTVV.

This clone came up a few times. The V and J genes are TRBV28 and TRBJ2-1; D is ambiguous. Germline assignment: CDR1 MDHEN and CDR2 SYDVKM. The CDR3 has 13 amino acids. Trimming pared 5 bases from V and 0 bases from J, leaving 5 bases between. The CDR3 DNA reads TGTGCCAGCAGTCCTAGCTCCTACAATGAGCAGTTCTTC. Protein product: CASSPSSYNEQFF.